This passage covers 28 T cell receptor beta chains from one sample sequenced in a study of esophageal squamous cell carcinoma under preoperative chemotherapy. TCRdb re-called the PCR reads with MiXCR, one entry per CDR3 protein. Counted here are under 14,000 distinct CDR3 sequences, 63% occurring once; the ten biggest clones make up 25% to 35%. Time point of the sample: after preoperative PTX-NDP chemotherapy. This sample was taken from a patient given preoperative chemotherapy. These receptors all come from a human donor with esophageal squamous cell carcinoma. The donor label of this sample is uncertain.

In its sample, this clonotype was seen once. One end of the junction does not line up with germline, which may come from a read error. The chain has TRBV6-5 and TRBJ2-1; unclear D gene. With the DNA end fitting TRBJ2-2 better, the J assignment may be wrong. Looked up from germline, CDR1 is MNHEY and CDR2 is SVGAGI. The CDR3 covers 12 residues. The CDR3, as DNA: TGTGACAGCAGTTCGAACAGCGATGAGCTGTTTTTT. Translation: CDSSSNSDELFF.

CDR3 coding DNA: TGCGCCAGCAGCTCCGGACTAGCGGGAGGTAGATGGAAGGCTTACGAGCAGTACTTC. The encoded protein is CASSSGLAGGRWKAYEQYF. V usage is TRBV4-1 and J usage is TRBJ2-5; TRBD2 agrees at 14 bases. The J call may be mistaken, given a closer DNA end match to TRBJ2-7. This CDR3 contains 19 residues. Germline V gene data show CDR1 as MGHRA and CDR2 as YSYEKL.

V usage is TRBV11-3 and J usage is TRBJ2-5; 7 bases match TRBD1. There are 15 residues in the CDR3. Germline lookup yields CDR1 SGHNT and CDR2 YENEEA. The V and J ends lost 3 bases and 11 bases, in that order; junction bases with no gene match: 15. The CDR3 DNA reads TGTGCCAGCAGCTTTTCGGGACAGCGACAAGAGGCGCAGTACTTC. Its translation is CASSFSGQRQEAQYF.

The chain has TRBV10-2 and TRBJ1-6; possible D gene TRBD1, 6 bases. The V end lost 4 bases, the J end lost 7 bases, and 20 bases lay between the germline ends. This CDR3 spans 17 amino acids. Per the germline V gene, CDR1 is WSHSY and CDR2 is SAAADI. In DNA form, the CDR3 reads TGCGCCAGCAGTGGGGGGCAGGGGATATTGATGAATTCACCCCTCCACTTT. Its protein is CASSGGQGILMNSPLHF.

CDR3 sequence: CSARDQRMGRVEQFF. CDR3 bases: TGCAGTGCTAGAGATCAAAGGATGGGGCGGGTTGAGCAGTTCTTC. V gene TRBV20-1 combines with J gene TRBJ2-1; D may match TRBD1 or TRBD2 (5 bases each). Germline CDR1 DFQATT, CDR2 SNEGSKA (reference sequence). Trimming cost V 0 bases and J 9 bases, with 18 bases left between them. The CDR3 is 15 amino acids.

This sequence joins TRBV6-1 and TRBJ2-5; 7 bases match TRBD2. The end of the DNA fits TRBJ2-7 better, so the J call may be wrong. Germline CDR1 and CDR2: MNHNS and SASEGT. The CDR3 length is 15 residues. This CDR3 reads CASSPGGGGVHEQYF. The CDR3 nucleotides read TGTGCCAGCAGTCCTGGTGGGGGGGGAGTGCACGAGCAGTACTTC.

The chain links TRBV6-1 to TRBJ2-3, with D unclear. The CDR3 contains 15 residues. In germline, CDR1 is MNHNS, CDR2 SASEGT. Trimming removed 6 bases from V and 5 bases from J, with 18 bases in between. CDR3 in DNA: TGTGCCAGCAGCACATTGACGGCGCAGGAAGATACGCAGTATTTT. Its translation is CASSTLTAQEDTQYF.

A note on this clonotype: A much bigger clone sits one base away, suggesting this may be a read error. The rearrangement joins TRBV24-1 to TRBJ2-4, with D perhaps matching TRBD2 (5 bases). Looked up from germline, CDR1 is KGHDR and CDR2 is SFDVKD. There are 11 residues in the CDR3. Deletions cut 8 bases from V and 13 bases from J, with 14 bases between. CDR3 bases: TGTGCCACCACCACCGGGAATGAGCAGTACTTC. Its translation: CATTTGNEQYF.

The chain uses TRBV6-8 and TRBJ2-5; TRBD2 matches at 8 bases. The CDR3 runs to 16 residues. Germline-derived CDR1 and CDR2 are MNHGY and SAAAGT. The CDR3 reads CACGGFGGSDKETQYF. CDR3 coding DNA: TGTGCTTGCGGGGGGTTTGGGGGAAGCGACAAAGAGACCCAGTACTTC.

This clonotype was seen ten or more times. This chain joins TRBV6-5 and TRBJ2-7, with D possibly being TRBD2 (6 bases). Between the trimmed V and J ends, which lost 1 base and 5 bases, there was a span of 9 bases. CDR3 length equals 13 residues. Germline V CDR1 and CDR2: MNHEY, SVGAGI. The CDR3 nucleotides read TGTGCCAGCAGTTACTTGACGGGGGACGAGCAGTACTTC. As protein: CASSYLTGDEQYF.

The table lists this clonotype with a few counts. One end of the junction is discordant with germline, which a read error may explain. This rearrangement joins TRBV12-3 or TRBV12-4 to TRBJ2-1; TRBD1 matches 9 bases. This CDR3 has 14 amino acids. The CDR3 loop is CASSGDRAVYEQYF. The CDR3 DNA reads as TGTGCCAGCAGTGGGGACAGGGCCGTCTACGAGCAGTACTTT.

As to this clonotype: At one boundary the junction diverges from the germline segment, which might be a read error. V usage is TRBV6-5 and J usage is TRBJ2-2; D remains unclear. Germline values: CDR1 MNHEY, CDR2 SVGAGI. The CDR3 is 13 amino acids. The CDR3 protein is CARSCARSGELFF. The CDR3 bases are TGTGCCAGGAGTTGTGCGAGGTCCGGTGAGCTGTTCTTC.

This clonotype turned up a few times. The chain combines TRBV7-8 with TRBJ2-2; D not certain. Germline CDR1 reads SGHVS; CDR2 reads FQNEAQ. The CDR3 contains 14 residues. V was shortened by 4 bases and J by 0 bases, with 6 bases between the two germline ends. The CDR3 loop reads CASSSFTNTGELFF. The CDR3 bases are TGTGCCAGCAGCTCCTTTACGAACACCGGGGAGCTGTTTTTT.

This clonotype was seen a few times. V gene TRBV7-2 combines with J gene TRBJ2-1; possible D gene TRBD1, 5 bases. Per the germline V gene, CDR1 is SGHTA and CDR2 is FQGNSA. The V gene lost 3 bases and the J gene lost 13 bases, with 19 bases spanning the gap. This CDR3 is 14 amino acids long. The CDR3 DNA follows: TGTGCCAGCAGCTTGTCAGGGTGGTCCGAGACCCAGTTCTTC. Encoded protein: CASSLSGWSETQFF.

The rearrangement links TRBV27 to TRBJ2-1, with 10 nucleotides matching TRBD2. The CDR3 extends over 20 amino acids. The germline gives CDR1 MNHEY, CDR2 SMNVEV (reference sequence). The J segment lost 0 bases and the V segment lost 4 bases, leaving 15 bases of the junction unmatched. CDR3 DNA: TGTGCCAGCAGTTCAAGATACAGACTAGCGGGCCGTAGCTCCTACAATGAGCAGTTCTTC. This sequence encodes CASSSRYRLAGRSSYNEQFF.

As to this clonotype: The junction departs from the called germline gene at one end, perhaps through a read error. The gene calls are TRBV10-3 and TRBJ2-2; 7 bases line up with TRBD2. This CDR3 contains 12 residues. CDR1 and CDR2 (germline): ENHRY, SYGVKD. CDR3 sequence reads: CESSESSGEQFF. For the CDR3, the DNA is TGTGAGAGCAGTGAGTCGAGCGGGGAGCAGTTTTTT.

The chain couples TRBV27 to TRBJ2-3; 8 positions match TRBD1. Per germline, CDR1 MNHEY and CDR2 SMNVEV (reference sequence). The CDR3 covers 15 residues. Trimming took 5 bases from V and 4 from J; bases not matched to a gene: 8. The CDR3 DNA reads TGTGCCAGCAGTCCCGGACAGGGTCGAGCAGATACGCAGTATTTT. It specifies CASSPGQGRADTQYF.

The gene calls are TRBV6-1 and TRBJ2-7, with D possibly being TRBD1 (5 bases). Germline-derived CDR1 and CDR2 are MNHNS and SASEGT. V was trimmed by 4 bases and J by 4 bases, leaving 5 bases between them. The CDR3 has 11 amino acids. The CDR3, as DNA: TGTGCCAGCAGTGGACAGTACGAGCAGTACTTC. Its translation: CASSGQYEQYF.

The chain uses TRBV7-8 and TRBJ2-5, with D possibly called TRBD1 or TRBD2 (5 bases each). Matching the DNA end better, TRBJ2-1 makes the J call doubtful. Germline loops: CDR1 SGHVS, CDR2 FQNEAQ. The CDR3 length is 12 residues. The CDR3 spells CASSLVRGEQFF. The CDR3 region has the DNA TGTGCCAGCAGCTTAGTGAGGGGTGAGCAGTTCTTC.

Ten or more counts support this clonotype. CDR3 DNA: TGTGCCAGCAGCCCCCGGACGGAATACTACAATGAGCAGTTCTTC. It codes for CASSPRTEYYNEQFF. The chain links TRBV14 to TRBJ2-1; D call uncertain. V lost 4 bases, J lost 3 bases, and 13 bases lay in between. The CDR3 totals 15 residues. Germline V gene sequence: CDR1 SGHDN, CDR2 FVKESK. Looking up the rest from reference TRBV14 and TRBJ2-1 gives the full variable domain: EAGVTQFPSHSVIEKGQTVTLRCDPISGHDNLYWYRRVMGKEIKFLLHFVKESKQDESGMPNNRFLAERTGGTYSTLKVQPAELEDSGVYFCASSPRTEYYNEQFFGPGTRLTVL.

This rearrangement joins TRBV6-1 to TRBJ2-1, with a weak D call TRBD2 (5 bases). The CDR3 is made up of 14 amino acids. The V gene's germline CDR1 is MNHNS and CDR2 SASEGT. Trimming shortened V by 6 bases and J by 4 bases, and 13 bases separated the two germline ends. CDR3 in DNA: TGTGCCAGCAGGGGCCTGGGCGGGTACAATGAGCAGTTCTTC. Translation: CASRGLGGYNEQFF.

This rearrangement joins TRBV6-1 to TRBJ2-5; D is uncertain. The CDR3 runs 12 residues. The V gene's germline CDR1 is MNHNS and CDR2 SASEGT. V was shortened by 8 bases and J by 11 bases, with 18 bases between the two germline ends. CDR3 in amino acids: CASQTVNNEQYF. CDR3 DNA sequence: TGTGCCAGCCAGACGGTTAACAATGAGCAGTACTTC.

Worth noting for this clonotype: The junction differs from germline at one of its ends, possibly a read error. In DNA form, the CDR3 reads TGTGCCCGCAGGACTATCTACAATGCGCAGTACTTT. Translating gives CARRTIYNAQYF. The genes are TRBV6-1 and TRBJ2-1; weak D call: TRBD2 (6 bases). This CDR3 contains 12 residues. Germline values: CDR1 MNHNS, CDR2 SASEGT.

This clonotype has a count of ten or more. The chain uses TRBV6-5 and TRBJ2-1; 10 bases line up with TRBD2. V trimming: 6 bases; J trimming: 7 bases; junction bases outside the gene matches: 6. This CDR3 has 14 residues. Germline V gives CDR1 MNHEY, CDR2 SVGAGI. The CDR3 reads CASSPPGLANEQFF. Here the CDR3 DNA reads TGTGCCAGCAGCCCACCGGGACTAGCGAATGAGCAGTTCTTC.

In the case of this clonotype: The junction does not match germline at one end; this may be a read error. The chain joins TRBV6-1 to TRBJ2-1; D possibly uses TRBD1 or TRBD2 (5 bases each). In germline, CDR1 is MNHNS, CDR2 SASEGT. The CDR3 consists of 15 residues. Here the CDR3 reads CASKRERGSYNELFF. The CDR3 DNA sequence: TGTGCCAGCAAGCGAGAGAGGGGCTCCTACAATGAGCTGTTTTTC.

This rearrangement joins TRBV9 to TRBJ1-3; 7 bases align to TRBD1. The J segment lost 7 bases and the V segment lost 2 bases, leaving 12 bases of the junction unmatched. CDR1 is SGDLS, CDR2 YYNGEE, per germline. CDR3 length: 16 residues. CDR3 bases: TGTGCCAGCAGCGTTGCCGACAGGGTGGGCGAGAACACCATATATTTT. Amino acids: CASSVADRVGENTIYF.

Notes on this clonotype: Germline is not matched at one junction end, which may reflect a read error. CDR3 in amino acids: CASSEWERGQGGANVQSF. In DNA form, the CDR3 reads TGTGCCAGCAGTGAATGGGAGAGGGGACAGGGAGGGGCCAACGTGCAGTCTTTC. The chain couples TRBV6-1 to TRBJ2-6; the match to TRBD1 covers 9 bases. CDR1 is MNHNS and CDR2 is SASEGT in the germline V gene. This CDR3 is 18 amino acids long.

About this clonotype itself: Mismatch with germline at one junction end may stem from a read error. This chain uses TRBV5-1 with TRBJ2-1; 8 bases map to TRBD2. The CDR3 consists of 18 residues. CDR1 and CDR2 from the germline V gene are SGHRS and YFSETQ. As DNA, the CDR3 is TGCGCCAGCAGCCCCGGGACTAGGGGGATGTGCGGCGAGGACACTCAGTACTTT. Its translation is CASSPGTRGMCGEDTQYF.